This TCR beta chain emerged from a study of control samples from healthy donors and cancer patients. Data came from immunoSEQ multiplex PCR; TCRdb stores just in-frame clones and leaves some out. The sample lists 150,000 to 200,000 clones; about 87% were seen once. CDR3 size: 13 residues. The germline V gene has CDR1 SNHLY and CDR2 FYNNEI. Germline trimming cut 6 bases from V and 4 bases from J; bases unmatched to any gene: 5. The specimen was blood. The rearrangement links TRBV2 to TRBJ1-2, with 7 bases lining up with TRBD1. This clonotype originated in a young man in good health. For the CDR3, the DNA is TGTGCCAGCAGCGGACAGGAGCCCTATGGCTACACCTTC. Its protein is CASSGQEPYGYTF.